The clone carrying this T cell receptor beta chain was seen many times. Its antigen is undetermined. This sample was taken from a study of CD8 T cells in ankylosing spondylitis. TCR beta libraries were made by quantitative 5'-RACE with molecular barcodes. One entry per CDR3 protein results from TCRdb running MiXCR on the 5' RACE reads. The repertoire has 100,000 to 150,000 distinct CDR3 sequences, 9.3% of them found once; the top ten carry 2.5% to 3.5%. Germline V gene data show CDR1 as SEHNR and CDR2 as FQNEAQ (reference sequence). CDR3 length equals 14 residues. Germline trimming cut 4 bases from V and 8 bases from J; bases unmatched to any gene: 4. Study results and caveats: Previous work reported some of these motif variants in the synovial fluid and blood of reactive arthritis. Those disease-linked clones were CD8+; they were also relatively rare in peripheral blood.

The clonotype comes from a male donor with ankylosing spondylitis or in good health (not recorded which). The chain is built from TRBV7-9 and TRBJ2-1, with TRBD2 matching 11 bases. Sequencing input: blood, either unsorted or a sorted T cell fraction (not recorded which). In DNA form, the CDR3 reads TGTGCCAGCAGCTGGATAGCGGGAGGGCATGAGCAGTTCTTC. This translates into CASSWIAGGHEQFF.